A single sample is the source of the 15 T cell receptor beta chains below, sequenced in a study of molecular identifiers for immune sequencing clone quantification. TCRdb independently ran MiXCR on the PCR reads; one entry per CDR3 protein. The sample contains about 630,000 distinct CDR3 sequences, roughly 23% of which appear only once. Specimen: naive CD8+ T cells from blood, with Jurkat cell RNA spiked in. The subset here: FACS-sorted CD8+CD4-CCR7+CD45RA+ naive T cells. The receptors shown here come from a human donor in good health. Some libraries in this study had Jurkat cell RNA spiked in.

In the case of this clonotype: The junction and the germline gene differ at one end; a read error may be behind it. The V gene is TRBV29-1, the J gene TRBJ1-2; the D is unclear. Germline lookup yields CDR1 SQVTM and CDR2 ANQGSEA. The CDR3 is 14 amino acids. DNA of the CDR3: TGCAGCGTTGCGGCAGGCGGAGCTAACTATGGCCACACCTTC. Its translation: CSVAAGGANYGHTF.

The chain links TRBV6-5 to TRBJ2-3; a weak D match, TRBD2 (7 bases). V was trimmed by 0 bases and J by 9 bases, leaving 16 bases between them. The CDR3 is 15 amino acids. Germline V CDR1 and CDR2: MNHEY, SVGAGI. The CDR3 here is CASSYSGGGAKTQYF. The CDR3 region has the DNA TGTGCCAGCAGTTACTCTGGGGGGGGGGCAAAAACGCAGTATTTT.

This clonotype showed up many times. The chain employs TRBV5-1 and TRBJ2-7; 8 nucleotides match TRBD2. The germline V gene has CDR1 SGHRS and CDR2 YFSETQ. The CDR3 runs 14 residues. The junction had 5 bases not matched to a gene; V was cut back by 0 bases and J by 6 bases. The CDR3 spells CASSLARGGSEQYF. The CDR3 bases are TGCGCCAGCAGCTTGGCCCGGGGGGGTAGCGAGCAGTACTTC.

About this clonotype itself: A junction boundary mismatches the germline segment, possibly from a read error. This chain links TRBV20-1 with TRBJ2-4; TRBD2 matches 8 bases. CDR1 and CDR2 from the germline V gene are DFQATT and SNEGSKA (reference sequence). The CDR3 length is 14 residues. The CDR3: CSADSGLAKDIQYF. For the CDR3, the DNA is TGCAGTGCCGATAGCGGACTAGCCAAAGACATTCAGTACTTC.

This clonotype occurred many times. The rearrangement joins TRBV6-5 to TRBJ2-7; D remains ambiguous. Germline V lookup: CDR1 MNHEY, CDR2 SVGAGI. V gave up 7 bases and J gave up 4 bases, with 14 bases separating them. The CDR3 runs 13 residues. CDR3 bases: TGTGCCAGCATGGATCCCGGAGAGTACGAGCAGTACTTC. Residues: CASMDPGEYEQYF.

This clonotype appeared many times. The V call is TRBV30, the J call TRBJ1-1; 7 nucleotides align to TRBD1. The CDR3 runs to 17 residues. The junction had 10 bases not matched to a gene; V was cut back by 0 bases and J by 0 bases. Germline V gene data show CDR1 as GTSNPN and CDR2 as SVGIG (reference sequence). The CDR3 spells CAWSVSRGNRMNTEAFF. DNA for the CDR3: TGTGCCTGGAGTGTATCCAGGGGGAATAGGATGAACACTGAAGCTTTCTTT.

This chain joins TRBV2 and TRBJ2-5; TRBD1 matches 10 bases. Germline CDR1 is SNHLY and CDR2 is FYNNEI. The CDR3 contains 15 residues. V lost 5 bases and J lost 5; bases outside the gene matches: 8. CDR3 region: CASSSTGGESETQYF. The CDR3 region has the DNA TGTGCCAGCAGTTCGACAGGGGGCGAATCGGAGACCCAGTACTTC.

This clonotype was seen a handful of times. The chain combines TRBV30 with TRBJ1-5; 11 positions match TRBD1. Germline V gene sequence: CDR1 GTSNPN, CDR2 SVGIG (reference sequence). This CDR3 has 14 amino acids. The V segment lost 1 base and the J segment 7 bases; nucleotides outside the gene matches: 3. In DNA form, the CDR3 reads TGTGCCTGGAGTGAGGGACAGGGGGTCCAGCCCCAGCATTTT. Translated, it gives CAWSEGQGVQPQHF.

The sample holds a few counts of this clonotype. The chain combines TRBV5-1 with TRBJ2-6, with 12 bases aligning to TRBD1. The CDR3 contains 17 residues. Looked up from germline, CDR1 is SGHRS and CDR2 is YFSETQ. J was trimmed by 3 bases and V by 0 bases; bases with no gene match: 1. CDR3 protein: CASSLGDRGLGANVLTF. In DNA, the CDR3 is TGCGCCAGCAGCTTGGGGGACAGGGGGCTTGGGGCCAACGTCCTGACTTTC.

This clonotype showed up just a few times. This may be a read error: a much more frequent sequence differs by one nucleotide. The V and J genes are TRBV4-3 and TRBJ2-7, with D tentatively TRBD2 (5 bases). The germline gives CDR1 LGHNA, CDR2 YSLEER. The CDR3 has 14 amino acids. The CDR3 DNA reads TGCGCCGGCAGCCAAGATCGGAGCGGCTACGAGCAGTACTTC. Translated, it gives CAGSQDRSGYEQYF.

V and J are TRBV4-2 and TRBJ2-5, with TRBD2 as a possible D gene (7 bases). Germline CDR1 and CDR2: LGHNA and YNFKEQ. CDR3 length: 18 amino acids. The V end was cut by 4 bases, the J end by 4 bases, with 25 bases between. The CDR3 DNA follows: TGTGCCAGCAGCCCGGAGGGTCCGGGGGGCGGGAGAGGAGAGACCCAGTACTTC. Its translation is CASSPEGPGGGRGETQYF.

The V and J genes are TRBV9 and TRBJ1-1; D may be TRBD1 (5 bases). The CDR3 covers 15 residues. V was pared by 4 bases and J by 3 bases, with 16 bases between. The germline CDR1 and CDR2 sequences are SGDLS and YYNGEE. CDR3 amino acids: CASSLLRDRHTEAFF. The CDR3 DNA follows: TGTGCCAGCAGCCTTCTCCGGGACCGACACACTGAAGCTTTCTTT.

The sample holds one count of this clonotype. At one end the junction does not follow the germline gene, possibly because of a read error. The rearrangement joins TRBV7-2 to TRBJ2-3, with TRBD1 matching over 7 bases. The CDR3 has 19 residues. Germline V lookup: CDR1 SGHTA, CDR2 FQGNSA. CDR3 protein: CASSLEAWGGDRDTDTRYF. The CDR3 nucleotides read TGCGCCAGCAGCTTAGAGGCTTGGGGTGGAGACAGGGACACAGATACGCGGTATTTT.

The chain carries TRBV30 and TRBJ2-7; TRBD1 aligns across 8 bases. V was clipped by 4 bases and J by 7 bases; unmatched bases: 6. The CDR3 is made up of 12 amino acids. Germline V gene data show CDR1 as GTSNPN and CDR2 as SVGIG (reference sequence). The CDR3 is CAWIEWTGEQYF. The CDR3, as DNA: TGTGCCTGGATTGAGTGGACAGGGGAGCAGTACTTC.

In this sample, this clonotype turned up many times. This chain joins TRBV2 and TRBJ1-1; D uncertain. V was shortened by 1 base and J by 6 bases, with 18 bases between the two germline ends. The length of the CDR3 is 16 residues. CDR1 is SNHLY and CDR2 is FYNNEI in the germline V gene. CDR3 sequence reads: CASSEVELEFYAEAFF. DNA for the CDR3: TGTGCCAGCAGTGAAGTGGAACTCGAATTCTACGCTGAAGCTTTCTTT.